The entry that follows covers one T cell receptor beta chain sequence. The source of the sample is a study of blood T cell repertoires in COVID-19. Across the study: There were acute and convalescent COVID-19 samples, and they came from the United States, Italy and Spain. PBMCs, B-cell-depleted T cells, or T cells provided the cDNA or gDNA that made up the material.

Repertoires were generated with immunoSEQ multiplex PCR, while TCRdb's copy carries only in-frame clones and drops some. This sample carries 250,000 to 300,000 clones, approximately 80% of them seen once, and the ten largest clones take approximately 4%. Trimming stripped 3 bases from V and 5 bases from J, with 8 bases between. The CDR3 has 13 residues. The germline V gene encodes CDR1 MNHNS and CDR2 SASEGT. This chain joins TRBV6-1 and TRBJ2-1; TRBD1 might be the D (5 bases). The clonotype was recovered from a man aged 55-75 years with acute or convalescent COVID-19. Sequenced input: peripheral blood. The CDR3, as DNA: TGTGCCAGCAGTGATCAGGGAAACAATGAGCAGTTCTTC. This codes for CASSDQGNNEQFF.